This TCR beta chain appears in the sequencing data of a study of T cells in Graves' hyperthyroidism and ophthalmopathy. General study results and limits: Most expanded thyroid clonotypes above 0.001 also appeared in blood. The model forecast ophthalmopathy, anticipating it by a median about six months before onset.

The germline CDR1 and CDR2 sequences are ENHRY and SYGVKD. Trimming stripped 3 bases from V and 1 base from J, with 13 bases between. This CDR3 region has 16 residues. Each 10 ml fresh peripheral blood draw supplied the PBMCs. There were TCR beta CDR3 regions amplified from RNA transcripts. With the HTBI primer set, the TCR CDR3 went through a first round of RT-PCR. TCRdb itself ran the multiplex PCR reads through MiXCR, one entry per CDR3 protein. The data hold about 620,000 distinct CDR3 sequences, with around 16% observed a single time. Details on this clonotype: The antigen remains unidentified.

The sequence was collected from a woman aged 25 to 39 with Graves' hyperthyroidism. The sample comprised blood. The rearrangement uses TRBV10-3 and TRBJ2-1; D uncertain. DNA for the CDR3: TGTGCCATCAGTGACCCCTTGGGCGTTTCCTACAATGAGCAGTTCTTC. Its translation: CAISDPLGVSYNEQFF.